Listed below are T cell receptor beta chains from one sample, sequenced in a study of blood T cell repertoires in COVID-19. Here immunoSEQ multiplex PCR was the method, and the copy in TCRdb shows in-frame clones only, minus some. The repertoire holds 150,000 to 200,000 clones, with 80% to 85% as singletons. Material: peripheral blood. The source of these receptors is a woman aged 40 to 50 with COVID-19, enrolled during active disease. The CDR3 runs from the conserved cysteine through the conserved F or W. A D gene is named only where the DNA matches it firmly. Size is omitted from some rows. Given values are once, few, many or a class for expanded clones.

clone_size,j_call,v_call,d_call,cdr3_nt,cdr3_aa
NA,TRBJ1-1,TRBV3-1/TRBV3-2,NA,TGTGCCAGCAGCCAAGGGGGGAGGACTGAAGCTTTCTTT,CASSQGGRTEAFF
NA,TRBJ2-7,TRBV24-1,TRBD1,TGTGCCACCAGTGAGACGGGACAGGGGGGTCCCTACGAGCAGTACTTC,CATSETGQGGPYEQYF
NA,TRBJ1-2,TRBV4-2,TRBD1,TGTGCCAGCAGCCAAGGGGACAGCAACTATGGCTACACCTTC,CASSQGDSNYGYTF
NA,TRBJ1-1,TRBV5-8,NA,TGTGCCAGCAGCCCTACGGGGTATTTGAACACTGAAGCTTTCTTT,CASSPTGYLNTEAFF
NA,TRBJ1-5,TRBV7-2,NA,TGTGCCAGCACCCCCTTAGGAACAACGGGGCAGCCCCAGCATTTT,CASTPLGTTGQPQHF
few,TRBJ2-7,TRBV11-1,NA,TGTGCCAGCAGCCCATCACAGGGCTACACCTACGAGCAGTACTTC,CASSPSQGYTYEQYF
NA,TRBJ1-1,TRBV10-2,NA,TGCGCCAGCAGTGATTTTGGCAGGGTGACTGAAGCTTTCTTT,CASSDFGRVTEAFF
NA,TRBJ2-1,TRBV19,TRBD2,TGTGCCAGTAGTATAGCCGCTCTAGCGGGAGCGTCAAATGAGCAGTTCTTC,CASSIAALAGASNEQFF
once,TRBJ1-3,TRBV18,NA,TGTGCCAGCTCACCCCAGGACTCTGGAAACACCATATATTTT,CASSPQDSGNTIYF
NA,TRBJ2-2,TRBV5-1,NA,TGCGCCAGGAATGACACCACGAACACCGGGGAGCTGTTTTTT,CARNDTTNTGELFF
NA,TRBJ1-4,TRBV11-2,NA,TGTGCCAGCGACGGACAGCCTGTTAGTGAAAAACTGTTTTTT,CASDGQPVSEKLFF
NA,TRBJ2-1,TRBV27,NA,TGTGCCAGCAGTTTACTAGCGTCGTCCTTCTTCTATGAGCAGTTCTTC,CASSLLASSFFYEQFF
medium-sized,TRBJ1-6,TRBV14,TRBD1,TGTGCCAGCAGCCAAGATGAGGAGGGGGCTAATTCACCCCTCCACTTT,CASSQDEEGANSPLHF
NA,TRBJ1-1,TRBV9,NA,TGTGCCAGCAGCGCCAAGGGACATCAGAACACTGAAGCTTTCTTT,CASSAKGHQNTEAFF
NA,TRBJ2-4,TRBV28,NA,TGTGCCAGCAGTTCGCAGGGGTTTGGGCCGGTTATTCAGTACTTC,CASSSQGFGPVIQYF
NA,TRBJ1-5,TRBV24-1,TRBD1,TGTGCCACCTCCCGACAGGGGGCTCAGCCCCAGCATTTT,CATSRQGAQPQHF
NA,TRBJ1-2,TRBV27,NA,TGTGCCAGCAGTGACTTGGGAGGGGGGGACTATGGCTACACCTTC,CASSDLGGGDYGYTF
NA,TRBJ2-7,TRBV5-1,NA,TGCGCCAGCAGGGAGTCCGGTAGCTCCTACGAGCAGTACTTC,CASRESGSSYEQYF
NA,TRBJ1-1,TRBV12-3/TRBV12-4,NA,TGTGCCAGCAGTTTGCCAGGGATGGCTGCAGCTTTCTTT,CASSLPGMAAAFF
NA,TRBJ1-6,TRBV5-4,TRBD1,TGTGCCAGCAGCCGGGTCGGGACAGGGGGTAACTATAATTCACCCCTCCACTTT,CASSRVGTGGNYNSPLHF
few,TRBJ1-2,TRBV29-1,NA,TGCAGCACCGTTCAGGACTATGGCTACACCTTC,CSTVQDYGYTF
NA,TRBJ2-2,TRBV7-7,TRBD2,TGTGCTAGCAGCCAACTAGCGGGAGTTCAGGGGGAGCTGTTTTTT,CASSQLAGVQGELFF
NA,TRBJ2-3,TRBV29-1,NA,TGCAGCGTTGAATTGGGTCGACAGCCAGATACGCAGTATTTT,CSVELGRQPDTQYF
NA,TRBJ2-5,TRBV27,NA,TGTGCCAGCAGTTTAGGGACGGGAGTGGAGACCCAGTACTTC,CASSLGTGVETQYF
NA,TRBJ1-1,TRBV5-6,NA,TGTGCCAGCAGCTTGGGCAGGGTGAACACTGAAGCTTTCTTT,CASSLGRVNTEAFF
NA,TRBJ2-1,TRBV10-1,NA,TGCGCCAGCAGAGGGGACAAGAATGAGCAGTTCTTC,CASRGDKNEQFF
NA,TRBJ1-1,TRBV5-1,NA,TGCGCCAGCAGCTTGATGGCAGGAAACACTGAAGCTTTCTTT,CASSLMAGNTEAFF
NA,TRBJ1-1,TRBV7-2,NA,TGTGCCAGCAGCCTCAACAGGGCCACTGAAGCTTTCTTT,CASSLNRATEAFF
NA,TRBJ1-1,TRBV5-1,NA,TGCGCCAGCAGCTTTCGGGTGTTCAGGGTGAACACTGAAGCTTTCTTT,CASSFRVFRVNTEAFF
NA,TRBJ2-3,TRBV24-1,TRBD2,TGTGCCACCAGTGCGGGACTAGCTACAGATACGCAGTATTTT,CATSAGLATDTQYF
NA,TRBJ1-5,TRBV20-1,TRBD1,TGCAGTGCTAGTTCGGGACAGGGGTCCCTAAGAACTTATAGCAATCAGCCCCAGCATTTT,CSASSGQGSLRTYSNQPQHF
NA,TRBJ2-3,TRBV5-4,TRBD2,TGTGCCAGCAGCCCACCCCCCGGGACTAGCCCCACAGATACGCAGTATTTT,CASSPPPGTSPTDTQYF
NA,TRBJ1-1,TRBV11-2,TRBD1,TGTGCCAGCAGCTTCCGGGACAGGGGGTTTGGGAACACTGAAGCTTTCTTT,CASSFRDRGFGNTEAFF
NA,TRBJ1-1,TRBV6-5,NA,TGTGCCAGCATAGTCGTGGGGGGGAACACTGAAGCTTTCTTT,CASIVVGGNTEAFF
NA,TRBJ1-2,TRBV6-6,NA,TGTGCCAGCAGTTCCCTGGACAGCTATGGCTACACCTTC,CASSSLDSYGYTF
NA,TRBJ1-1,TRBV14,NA,TGTGCCAGCAGCCTCAGGGCCTTCACTGAAGCTTTCTTT,CASSLRAFTEAFF
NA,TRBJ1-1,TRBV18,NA,TGTGCCAGCTCACCACATGCCGGCACTGAAGCTTTCTTT,CASSPHAGTEAFF
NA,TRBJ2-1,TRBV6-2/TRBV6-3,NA,TGTGCCAGCAGTTACTTTAGTAATGAGCAGTTCTTC,CASSYFSNEQFF
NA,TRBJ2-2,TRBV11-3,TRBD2,TGTGCCAGCAGCTTGGGCGCCCTAGCGGGAGTCGCCGGGGAGCTGTTTTTT,CASSLGALAGVAGELFF
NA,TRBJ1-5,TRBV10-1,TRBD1,TGCGCCAGCAGTTCAGGGGGCGGACAGCCCCAGCATTTT,CASSSGGGQPQHF
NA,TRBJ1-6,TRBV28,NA,TGTGCCAGCAGTTCCGGGACACCAAATAATTCACCCCTCCACTTT,CASSSGTPNNSPLHF